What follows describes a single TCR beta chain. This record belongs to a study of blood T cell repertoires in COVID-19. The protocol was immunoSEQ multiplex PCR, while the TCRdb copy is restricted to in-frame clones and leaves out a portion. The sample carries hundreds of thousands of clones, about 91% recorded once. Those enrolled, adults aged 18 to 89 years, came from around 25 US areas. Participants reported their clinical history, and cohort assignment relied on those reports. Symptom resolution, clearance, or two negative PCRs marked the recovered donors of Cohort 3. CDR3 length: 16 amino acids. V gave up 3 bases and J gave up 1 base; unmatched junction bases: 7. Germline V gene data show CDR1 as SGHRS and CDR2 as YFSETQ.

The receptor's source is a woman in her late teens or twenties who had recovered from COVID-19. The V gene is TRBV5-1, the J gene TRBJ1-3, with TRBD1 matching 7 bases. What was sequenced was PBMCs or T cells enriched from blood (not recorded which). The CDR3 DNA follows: TGCGCCAGCAGCTCAGGACAGGCTTTGTCTGGAAACACCATATATTTT. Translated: CASSSGQALSGNTIYF.